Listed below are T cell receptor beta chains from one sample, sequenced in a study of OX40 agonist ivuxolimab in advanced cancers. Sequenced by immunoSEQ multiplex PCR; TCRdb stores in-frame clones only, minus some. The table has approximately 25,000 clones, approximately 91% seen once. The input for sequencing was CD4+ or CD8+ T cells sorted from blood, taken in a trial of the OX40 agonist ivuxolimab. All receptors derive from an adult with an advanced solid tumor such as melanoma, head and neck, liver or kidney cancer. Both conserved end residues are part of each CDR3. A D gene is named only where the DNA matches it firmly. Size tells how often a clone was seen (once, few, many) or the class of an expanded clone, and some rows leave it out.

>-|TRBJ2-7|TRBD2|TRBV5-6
TGTGCCAGCAGCCTGCCTGGGGCTAGCGGGACCTACGAGCAGTACTTC
CASSLPGASGTYEQYF
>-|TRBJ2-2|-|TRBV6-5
TGTGCCAGCAGTTACAGAGGTTTGAACACCGGGGAGCTGTTTTTT
CASSYRGLNTGELFF
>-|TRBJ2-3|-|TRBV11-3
TGTGCCAGCAGCTTAGATAGGTCAGGAGATACGCAGTATTTT
CASSLDRSGDTQYF
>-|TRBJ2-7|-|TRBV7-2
TGTGCCAGCAGCTTAGCGGTAGGTCCAATCTCCTACGAGCAGTACTTC
CASSLAVGPISYEQYF
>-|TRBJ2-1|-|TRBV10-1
TGCGCCAGCAGAGAGGGGGGGCCGGACAATGAGCAGTTCTTC
CASREGGPDNEQFF
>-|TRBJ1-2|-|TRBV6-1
TGTGCCAGCAGTGTTCGGGGCGCCGGCTACACCTTC
CASSVRGAGYTF
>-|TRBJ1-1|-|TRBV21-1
TGTGCCAGCAGCAAAGGGCCCAAGACGAACACTGAAGCTTTCTTT
CASSKGPKTNTEAFF
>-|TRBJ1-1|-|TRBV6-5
TGTGCCAGCACCACCGGGGCGGTGGGCGCTTTCTTT
CASTTGAVGAFF
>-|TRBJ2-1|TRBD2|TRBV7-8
TGTGCCAGCAGCTTAGCGATGATAGCGGCTAGCGGTATATCTGAGCAGTTCTTC
CASSLAMIAASGISEQFF
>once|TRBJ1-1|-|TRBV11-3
TGTGCCAGCAGCTTAGATTGGGGACCGAACACTGAAGCTTTCTTT
CASSLDWGPNTEAFF
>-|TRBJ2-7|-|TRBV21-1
TGTGCCAGCAGCAACCACTGGGGCAGGGGACTCTCCTACGAGCAGTACTTC
CASSNHWGRGLSYEQYF
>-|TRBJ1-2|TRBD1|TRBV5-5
TGTGCCAGCAGAACCCAGGGGGCGCGTGACTACACCTTC
CASRTQGARDYTF
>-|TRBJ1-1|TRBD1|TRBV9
TGTGCCAGCAGCCCAGGGGGGGGAGAAGCTTTCTTT
CASSPGGGEAFF
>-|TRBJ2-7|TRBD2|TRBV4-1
TGCGCCAGCAGCCAAGACGGGACTAACTACGAGCAGTACTTC
CASSQDGTNYEQYF
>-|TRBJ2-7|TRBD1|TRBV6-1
TGTGCCAGCTTCTACCGGGACAGTTACTCCTACGAGCAGTACTTC
CASFYRDSYSYEQYF
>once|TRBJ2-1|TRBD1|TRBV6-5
TGTGCCAGCAGTAGCGGGACAGGGGGGAGCGAGCAGTTCTTC
CASSSGTGGSEQFF
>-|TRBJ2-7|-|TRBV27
TGTGCCAGCAGTCTAGGACTCGAGACGCTCTACGAGCAGTACTTC
CASSLGLETLYEQYF
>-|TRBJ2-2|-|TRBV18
TGTGCCAGCTCACCCAACCCCCGCGTGGGGGCGAACACCGGGGAGCTGTTTTTT
CASSPNPRVGANTGELFF
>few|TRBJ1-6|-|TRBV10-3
TGTGCCATCAGGGACAGTAATTCACCCCTCCACTTT
CAIRDSNSPLHF
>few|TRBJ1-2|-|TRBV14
TGTGCCAGCAGCCAAGATACTGGAGGCTACACCTTC
CASSQDTGGYTF
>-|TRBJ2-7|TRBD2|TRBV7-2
TGTGCCAGCAGCTTAGTGGGGGGGGACTCTATCTACGAGCAGTACTTC
CASSLVGGDSIYEQYF
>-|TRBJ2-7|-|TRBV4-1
TGCGCCAGCAGCTTCCGGGTCAGCTTCTACGAGCAGTACTTC
CASSFRVSFYEQYF
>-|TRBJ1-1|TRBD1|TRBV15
TGTGCCACCAGCGCCGGGGGACAGGGAGTCGGGGAAGCTTTCTTT
CATSAGGQGVGEAFF
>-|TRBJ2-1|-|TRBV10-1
TGCGCCAGCAGTGACCCCCTGGCTACCGGTAGGGCAAGAGATGAGCAGTTCTTC
CASSDPLATGRARDEQFF
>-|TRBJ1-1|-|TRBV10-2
TGCGCCAGCAGTGACCCCGACTGGAACACTGAAGCTTTCTTT
CASSDPDWNTEAFF
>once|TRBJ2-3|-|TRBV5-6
TGTGCCAGCAGCTTCGGAAGGGAAGCGGGTACGCAGTATTTT
CASSFGREAGTQYF
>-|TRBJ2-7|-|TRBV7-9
TGTGCCAGCGTCCCGACGGAGAGCTCCTACGAGCAGTACTTC
CASVPTESSYEQYF
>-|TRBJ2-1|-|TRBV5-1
TGCGCCAGCAGCTTGGCAGGCGGCGAGCAGTTCTTC
CASSLAGGEQFF
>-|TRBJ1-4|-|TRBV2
TGTGCCAGCAGTGAAAAAAGGACCGATCTATATGAAAAACTGTTTTTT
CASSEKRTDLYEKLFF
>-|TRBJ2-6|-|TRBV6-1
TGTGCCAGCAGTGTGGAAGCTGGGGCCAACGTCCTGACTTTC
CASSVEAGANVLTF
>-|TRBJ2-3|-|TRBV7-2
TGTGCCAGCAGCCGAGTCGCTAGCGCTCGCACAGATACGCAGTATTTT
CASSRVASARTDTQYF
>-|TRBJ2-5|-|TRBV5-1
TGCGCCAGCAGCGGGGGTTTCCGCCCGGGGGAGACCCAGTACTTC
CASSGGFRPGETQYF
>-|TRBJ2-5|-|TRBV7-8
TGTGCCAGCACTCCGCAAGAGACCCAGTACTTC
CASTPQETQYF
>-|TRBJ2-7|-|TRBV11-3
TGTGCCAGCAGCGGGGGACGGGGGACTTCCTACGAGCAGTACTTC
CASSGGRGTSYEQYF
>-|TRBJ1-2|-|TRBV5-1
TGCGCCAGCAGCTTGGGGGGGAACTATGGCTACACCTTC
CASSLGGNYGYTF
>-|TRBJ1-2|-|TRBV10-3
TGTGCCATCAGTAGTCAACATGCGGGGGATGGTGGCTACACCTTC
CAISSQHAGDGGYTF
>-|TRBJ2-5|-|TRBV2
TGTGCCAGCAGTTCTAAAGAGACCCAGTACTTC
CASSSKETQYF
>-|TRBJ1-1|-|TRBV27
TGTGCCAGCAGAGATAGGTGGGCTGAAGCTTTCTTT
CASRDRWAEAFF
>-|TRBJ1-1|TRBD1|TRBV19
TGTGCCAGTAGTATCCAGGACAGGGGGAACACTGAAGCTTTCTTT
CASSIQDRGNTEAFF
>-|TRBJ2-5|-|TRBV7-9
TGTGCCAGCAGCTTTATCTATCGCCAAGGGCCAGAGACCCAGTACTTC
CASSFIYRQGPETQYF
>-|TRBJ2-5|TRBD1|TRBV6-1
TGTGCCAGCAGTGCAGGGACAGGGTACCAAGAGACCCAGTACTTC
CASSAGTGYQETQYF
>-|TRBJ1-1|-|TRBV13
TGTGCCAGCAGCTTGCGGGTGGCTGGAGCTTTCTTT
CASSLRVAGAFF
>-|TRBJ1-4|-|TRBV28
TGTGCCAGCAGTTACCCGGCAGGGGCGAAGGAAAAACTGTTTTTT
CASSYPAGAKEKLFF
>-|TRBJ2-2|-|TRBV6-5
TGTGCCAGCAGAACGGGCAGGGTAGGAGCCGGGGAGCTGTTTTTT
CASRTGRVGAGELFF
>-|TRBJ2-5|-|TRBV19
TGTGCCAGCAGCCCTTTACTCACCCTCCAAGAGACCCAGTACTTC
CASSPLLTLQETQYF
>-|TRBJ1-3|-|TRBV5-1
TGCGCCAGCAGTCCCGGGGATGACCGTGGCACCATATATTTT
CASSPGDDRGTIYF
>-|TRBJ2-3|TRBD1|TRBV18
TGTGCCAGCTCATCACAGGGGGCGAGCACAGATACGCAGTATTTT
CASSSQGASTDTQYF
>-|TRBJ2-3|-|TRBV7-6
TGTGCCAGCAGCACCGGGGGTGGTACAGATACGCAGTATTTT
CASSTGGGTDTQYF
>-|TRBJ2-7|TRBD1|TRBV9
TGTGCCTGCAGCGTAACAGGGGCCTACCCTCAAGACTACGAGCAGTACTTC
CACSVTGAYPQDYEQYF